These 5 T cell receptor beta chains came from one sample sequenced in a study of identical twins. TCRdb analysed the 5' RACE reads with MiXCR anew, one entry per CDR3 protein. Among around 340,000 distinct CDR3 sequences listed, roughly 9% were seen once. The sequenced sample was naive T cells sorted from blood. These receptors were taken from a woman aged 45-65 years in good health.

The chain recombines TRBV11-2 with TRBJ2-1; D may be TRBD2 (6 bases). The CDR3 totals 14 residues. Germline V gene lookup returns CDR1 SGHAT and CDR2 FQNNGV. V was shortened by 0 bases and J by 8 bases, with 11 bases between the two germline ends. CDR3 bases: TGTGCCAGCAGCTTAGATCCGGGAGTGGATGAGCAGTTCTTC. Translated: CASSLDPGVDEQFF.

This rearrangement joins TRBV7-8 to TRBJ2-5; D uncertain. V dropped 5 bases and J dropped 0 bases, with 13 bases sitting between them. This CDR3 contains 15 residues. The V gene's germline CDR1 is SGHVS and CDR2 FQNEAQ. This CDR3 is CASSLRRTDQETQYF. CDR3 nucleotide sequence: TGTGCCAGCAGCCTCAGAAGGACGGACCAAGAGACCCAGTACTTC.

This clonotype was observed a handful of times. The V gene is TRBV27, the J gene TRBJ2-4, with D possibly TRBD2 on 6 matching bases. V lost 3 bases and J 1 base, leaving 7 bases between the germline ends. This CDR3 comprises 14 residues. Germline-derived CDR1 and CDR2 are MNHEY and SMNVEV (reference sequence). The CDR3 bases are TGTGCCAGCAGTTTCGCGGGGGCCAAAAACATTCAGTACTTC. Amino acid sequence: CASSFAGAKNIQYF.

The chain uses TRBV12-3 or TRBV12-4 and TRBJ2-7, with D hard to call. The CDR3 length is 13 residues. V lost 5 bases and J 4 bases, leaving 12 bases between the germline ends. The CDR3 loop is CASSQLGGYEQYF. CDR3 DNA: TGTGCCAGCAGTCAACTCGGTGGGTACGAGCAGTACTTC.

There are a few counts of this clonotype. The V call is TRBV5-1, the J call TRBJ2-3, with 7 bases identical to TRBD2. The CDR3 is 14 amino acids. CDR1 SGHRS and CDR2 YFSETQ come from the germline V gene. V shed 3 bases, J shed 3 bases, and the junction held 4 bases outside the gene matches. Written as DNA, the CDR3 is TGCGCCAGCAGCTATGGACTAGAAACAGATACGCAGTATTTT. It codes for CASSYGLETDTQYF.